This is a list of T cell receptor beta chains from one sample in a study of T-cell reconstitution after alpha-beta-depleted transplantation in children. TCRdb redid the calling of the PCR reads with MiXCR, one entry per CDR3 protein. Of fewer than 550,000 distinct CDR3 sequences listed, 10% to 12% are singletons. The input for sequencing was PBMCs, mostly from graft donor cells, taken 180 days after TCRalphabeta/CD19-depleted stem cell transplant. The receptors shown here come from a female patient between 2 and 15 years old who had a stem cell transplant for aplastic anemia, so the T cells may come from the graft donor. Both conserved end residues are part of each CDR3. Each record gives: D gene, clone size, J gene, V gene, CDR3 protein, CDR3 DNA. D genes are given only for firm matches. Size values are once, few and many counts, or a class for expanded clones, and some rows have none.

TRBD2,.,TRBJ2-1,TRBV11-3,CASSLSGGTREQFF,TGTGCCAGCAGCCTTAGCGGGGGGACACGGGAGCAGTTCTTC
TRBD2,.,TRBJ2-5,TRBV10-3,CAISGTSGRPETQYF,TGTGCCATCAGTGGGACTAGCGGGAGACCAGAGACCCAGTACTTC
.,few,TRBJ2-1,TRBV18,CASSPYRRGDYNEQFF,TGTGCCAGCTCGCCTTATCGGCGGGGTGACTACAATGAGCAGTTCTTC
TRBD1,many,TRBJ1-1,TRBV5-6,CASYRDRGLGVMNTEAFF,TGTGCCAGCTACCGGGACAGGGGGCTGGGTGTGATGAACACTGAAGCTTTCTTT
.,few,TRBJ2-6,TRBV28,CASMGGGGPANVLTF,TGTGCCAGCATGGGCGGAGGGGGGCCGGCCAACGTCCTGACTTTC
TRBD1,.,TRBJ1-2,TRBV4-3,CASSQDPDRVYGYTF,TGCGCCAGCAGCCAAGATCCGGACAGGGTCTATGGCTACACCTTC
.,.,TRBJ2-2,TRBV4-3,CASSQDLSVNTGELFF,TGCGCCAGCAGCCAAGATTTGTCAGTGAACACCGGGGAGCTGTTTTTT
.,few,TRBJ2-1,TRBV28,CASSTLLSSYNEQFF,TGTGCCAGCAGCACCCTTTTAAGCTCCTACAATGAGCAGTTCTTC
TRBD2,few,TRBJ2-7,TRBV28,CATHDPERESEQYF,TGTGCCACCCACGACCCGGAGCGGGAGTCCGAGCAGTACTTC
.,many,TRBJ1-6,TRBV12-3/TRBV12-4,CASSSRSSYNSPLHF,TGTGCCAGCAGTTCCCGGAGCTCCTATAATTCACCCCTCCACTTT
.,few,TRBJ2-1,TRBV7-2,CASSLGWENEQFF,TGTGCCAGCAGCTTGGGGTGGGAGAATGAGCAGTTCTTC
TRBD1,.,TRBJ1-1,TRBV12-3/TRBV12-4,CASRGQPFEAFF,TGTGCCAGCAGGGGACAGCCCTTTGAAGCTTTCTTT
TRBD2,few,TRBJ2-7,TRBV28,CASGGGRTSYEQYF,TGTGCCAGCGGGGGGGGTAGGACCTCCTACGAGCAGTACTTC
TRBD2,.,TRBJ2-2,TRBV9,CASSRPGTINTGELFF,TGTGCCAGCAGCCGGCCCGGGACTATAAACACCGGGGAGCTGTTTTTT
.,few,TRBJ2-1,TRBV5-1,CASSPGVFVAGSYNEQFF,TGCGCCAGCAGCCCGGGTGTATTCGTGGCAGGGTCCTACAATGAGCAGTTCTTC
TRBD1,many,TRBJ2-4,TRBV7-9,CASSLEGGVYNIQYF,TGTGCCAGCAGCTTAGAAGGGGGCGTCTACAACATTCAGTACTTC
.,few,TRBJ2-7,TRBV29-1,CSVSEPGAYEQYF,TGCAGCGTTTCCGAACCAGGCGCCTACGAGCAGTACTTC